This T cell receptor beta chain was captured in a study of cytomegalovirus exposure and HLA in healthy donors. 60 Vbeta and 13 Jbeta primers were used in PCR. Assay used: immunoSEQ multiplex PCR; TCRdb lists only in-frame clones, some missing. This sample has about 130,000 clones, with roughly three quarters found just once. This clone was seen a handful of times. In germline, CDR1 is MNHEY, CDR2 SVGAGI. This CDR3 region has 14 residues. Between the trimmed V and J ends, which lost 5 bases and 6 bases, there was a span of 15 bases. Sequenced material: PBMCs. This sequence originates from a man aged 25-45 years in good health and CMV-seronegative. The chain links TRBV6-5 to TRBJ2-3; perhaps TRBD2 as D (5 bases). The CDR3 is CASSGDWRGDTQYF. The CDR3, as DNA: TGTGCCAGCAGTGGAGACTGGCGCGGGGATACGCAGTATTTT.